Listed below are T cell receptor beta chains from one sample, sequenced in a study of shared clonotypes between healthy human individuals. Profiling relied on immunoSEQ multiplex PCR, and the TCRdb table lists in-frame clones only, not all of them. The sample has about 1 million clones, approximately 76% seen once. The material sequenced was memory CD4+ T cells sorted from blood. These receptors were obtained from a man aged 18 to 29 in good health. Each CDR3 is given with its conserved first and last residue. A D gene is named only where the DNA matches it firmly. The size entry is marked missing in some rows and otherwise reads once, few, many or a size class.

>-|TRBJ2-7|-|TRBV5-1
CASSLSGTYEQYF
TGCGCCAGCAGCTTGTCAGGGACTTACGAGCAGTACTTC
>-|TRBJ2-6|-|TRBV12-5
CASGSDLLAQTSALGANVLTF
TGTGCTAGTGGTTCCGACCTATTGGCACAGACTTCCGCCCTGGGGGCCAACGTCCTGACTTTC
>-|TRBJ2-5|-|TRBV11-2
CASSSPSRQETQYF
TGTGCCAGCAGCTCTCCGAGCAGACAAGAGACCCAGTACTTC
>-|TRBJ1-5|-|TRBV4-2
CASSHNSVEGNQPQHF
TGTGCCAGCAGCCACAACTCGGTGGAGGGCAATCAGCCCCAGCATTTT
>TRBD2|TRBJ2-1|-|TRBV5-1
CASSPGLAGLYNEQFF
TGCGCCAGCAGCCCGGGACTAGCGGGATTATACAATGAGCAGTTCTTC
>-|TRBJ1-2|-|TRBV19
CASSMPGAEANYGYTF
TGTGCCAGTAGTATGCCGGGGGCAGAGGCTAACTATGGCTACACCTTC
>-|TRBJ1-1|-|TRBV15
CATSLTGRTEAFF
TGTGCCACCAGCCTTACAGGGCGGACTGAAGCTTTCTTT
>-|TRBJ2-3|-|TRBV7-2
CASSLSAAQDTQYF
TGTGCCAGCAGCTTATCCGCGGCCCAAGATACGCAGTATTTT
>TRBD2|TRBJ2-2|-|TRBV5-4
CASSLGLAAKGAGELFF
TGTGCCAGCAGCCTGGGACTAGCAGCAAAGGGTGCCGGGGAGCTGTTTTTT
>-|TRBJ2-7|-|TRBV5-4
CASSADSGTGYYEQYF
TGTGCCAGCAGCGCGGACTCCGGGACGGGATACTACGAGCAGTACTTC
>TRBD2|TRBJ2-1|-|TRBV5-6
CASSLPGLELGEQFF
TGTGCCAGCAGCTTACCGGGACTAGAACTGGGTGAGCAGTTCTTC
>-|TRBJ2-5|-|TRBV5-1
CASSLIGGGYQETQYF
TGCGCCAGCAGCTTGATAGGAGGGGGGTACCAAGAGACCCAGTACTTC
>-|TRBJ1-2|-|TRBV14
CASSQVDTRRGYTF
TGTGCCAGCAGCCAAGTGGATACCAGGCGGGGCTACACCTTC
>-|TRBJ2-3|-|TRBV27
CASSPRQRLTDTQYF
TGTGCCAGCAGTCCCCGACAGCGCCTCACAGATACGCAGTATTTT
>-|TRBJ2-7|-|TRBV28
CASSLSLAYEQYF
TGTGCCAGCAGTCTTTCCCTTGCCTACGAGCAGTACTTC
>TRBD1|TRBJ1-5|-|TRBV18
CASSPGQGPYSNQPQHF
TGTGCCAGCTCACCCGGACAGGGGCCCTATAGCAATCAGCCCCAGCATTTT
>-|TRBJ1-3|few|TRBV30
CAWNTASGNTIYF
TGTGCCTGGAACACAGCCTCTGGAAACACCATATATTTT
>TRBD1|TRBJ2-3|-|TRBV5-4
CASSLAGVQGAGTDTQYF
TGTGCCAGCAGCTTGGCAGGGGTTCAGGGGGCCGGCACAGATACGCAGTATTTT
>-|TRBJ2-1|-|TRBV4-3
CASSQGPAERGEEQFF
TGCGCCAGCAGCCAAGGGCCAGCGGAGAGGGGGGAGGAGCAGTTCTTC
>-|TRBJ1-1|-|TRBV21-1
CASSGQTRNTEAFF
TGTGCCAGCAGCGGACAGACGAGGAACACTGAAGCTTTCTTT
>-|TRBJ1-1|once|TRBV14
CASSQDPPLRSGTEAFF
TGTGCCAGCAGCCAAGACCCCCCGCTTCGTTCTGGCACTGAAGCTTTCTTT
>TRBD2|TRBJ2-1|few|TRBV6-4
CASSERESNEQFF
TGTGCCAGCAGTGAGCGGGAGAGCAATGAGCAGTTCTTC